The T cell receptor (beta chain) under discussion was sequenced for a study of T cell responses to AZD1222 COVID-19 vaccine. Study overall: Pooled together were second doses at about 4 or about 12 weeks. General observations from the study: It was only a handful of AZD1222 recipients who were seropositive at baseline. White British donors predominated, females outnumbered males, and clonal diversity was possibly underestimated.

As to this clone: What it binds is unknown.

The V and J ends lost 1 base and 1 base, in that order; junction bases with no gene match: 5. In germline, CDR1 is LGHNA, CDR2 YNFKEQ. This CDR3 spans 17 amino acids. Here immunoSEQ multiplex PCR was the method, and the copy in TCRdb shows in-frame clones only, minus some. The sample has roughly 150,000 clones, around 87% seen once. The receptor comes from an adult in good health. Here the sequenced sample was peripheral blood, taken on day 0 of AZD1222 vaccination. The V and J genes are TRBV4-2 and TRBJ2-5; 11 nucleotides agree with TRBD2. CDR3 region: CASSQGPSGGSQETQYF. CDR3 in DNA: TGTGCCAGCAGCCAAGGCCCTAGCGGGGGGTCCCAAGAGACCCAGTACTTC.